This TCR beta chain was profiled in a study of T cells in localized non-small cell lung cancer. CDR1 is SGHAT, CDR2 FQNNGV, per germline. Unmatched junction bases numbered 16, after V lost 6 bases and J lost 5 bases. The CDR3 has 18 amino acids. In regard to this clone: Its antigen is still unknown.

Assay: immunoSEQ multiplex PCR; the TCRdb copy retains only in-frame clones and omits some. This sample has 72,000 or so clones, with approximately 84% found just once. Study findings and constraints: Adjacent lung exhibited a median of about 50 among the 100 most abundant tumor clones. Compared with tumor, uninvolved adjacent lung displayed greater T cell clonality, ranking highest overall. Increased T cell density in blood showed an association with longer overall survival.

The sample consisted of peripheral blood, taken before any cancer treatment. The gene calls are TRBV11-2 and TRBJ1-1, with 12 bases that match TRBD1. This receptor was obtained from a female donor older than 55 with stage I lung adenocarcinoma. Here the CDR3 reads CASRSLRDRGQVGTEAFF. CDR3 sequence (DNA): TGTGCCAGCAGGTCTCTCCGGGACAGGGGGCAAGTTGGAACTGAAGCTTTCTTT.